Presented here are 30 T cell receptor beta chains from one specimen sequenced in a study of graft-versus-host responses after intestinal transplantation. Sequenced by immunoSEQ multiplex PCR; TCRdb stores in-frame clones only, minus some. The table includes approximately 76,000 clones, over 75% detected once. These receptors have no known antigen. The material sequenced was unstimulated CD4+ T cells sorted from spleen or lymph node cells, taken before transplant. The receptors were sampled from a human donor who was the organ donor for an intestinal transplant.

A few counts support this clone. This rearrangement joins TRBV18 to TRBJ1-1, with a weak D call TRBD1 (5 bases). This CDR3 has 14 amino acids. CDR1 is KGHSH and CDR2 is LQKENI in the germline V gene. Trimming left V 3 bases short and J 1 base short, with 9 bases between. CDR3 amino acids: CASSPNQGNTEAFF. The CDR3 DNA is TGTGCCAGCTCACCGAATCAGGGGAACACTGAAGCTTTCTTT.

Concerning this clone: This same CDR3 is encoded by further DNA sequences in the sample. This sequence joins TRBV5-1 and TRBJ1-6; D perhaps matches TRBD1 (6 bases). CDR1 SGHRS and CDR2 YFSETQ come from the germline V gene. This CDR3 comprises 13 residues. The V end lost 6 bases, the J end lost 5 bases, and 9 bases lay between the germline ends. In DNA form, the CDR3 reads TGCGCCAGCACACCAGGGGATAATTCACCCCTCCACTTT. It codes for CASTPGDNSPLHF.

This clone was seen only once. V is TRBV30 and J is TRBJ1-1, with 8 bases that match TRBD1. V dropped 5 bases and J dropped 8; count of bases not matched to a gene: 4. This CDR3 has 11 residues. CDR1 is GTSNPN, CDR2 SVGIG, per germline (reference sequence). The CDR3 nucleotides are TGTGCCTGGGATAGGACAGGGGAAGCTTTCTTT. Protein product: CAWDRTGEAFF.

The chain recombines TRBV9 with TRBJ2-2; D is uncertain. The ends were cut back, 3 bases at V and 6 bases at J, with 6 bases in the middle. This CDR3 has 12 amino acids. CDR1 SGDLS and CDR2 YYNGEE come from the germline V gene. CDR3 nucleotides: TGTGCCAGCAGCGCACCAGCCGGGGAGCTGTTTTTT. Its protein is CASSAPAGELFF.

V is TRBV19 and J is TRBJ2-4; D is perhaps TRBD1 (6 bases). The germline V gene has CDR1 LNHDA and CDR2 SQIVND (reference sequence). This CDR3 spans 14 amino acids. V lost 6 bases to trimming and J lost 5 bases, with 14 bases between them. The CDR3 region is CASSQGSGQNIQYF. The CDR3 DNA reads as TGTGCCAGTAGCCAGGGGAGCGGCCAAAACATTCAGTACTTC. The whole variable domain, remainder taken from reference TRBV19 and TRBJ2-4, is DGGITQSPKYLFRKEGQNVTLSCEQNLNHDAMYWYRQDPGQGLRLIYYSQIVNDFQKGDIAEGYSVSREKKESFPLTVTSAQKNPTAFYLCASSQGSGQNIQYFGAGTRLSVL.

The chain employs TRBV15 and TRBJ2-6, with D perhaps TRBD2 (5 bases). V gave up 3 bases and J gave up 0 bases, with 9 bases separating them. CDR1 LNHNV and CDR2 YYDKDF come from the germline V gene (reference sequence). The CDR3 is 16 residues long. The CDR3, as DNA: TGTGCCACCAGCAGCGATCGGGGCTCTGGGGCCAACGTCCTGACTTTC. Translating gives CATSSDRGSGANVLTF.

The chain is built from TRBV28 and TRBJ2-3; D gene ambiguous. Trimming removed 7 bases from V and 6 bases from J, with 11 bases in between. From germline, CDR1 is MDHEN and CDR2 SYDVKM. The CDR3 is 12 amino acids. This CDR3 is CASNQRSDTQYF. DNA of the CDR3: TGTGCCAGCAACCAACGGTCGGATACGCAGTATTTT. Complete variable domain (other parts from reference TRBV28 and TRBJ2-3): DVKVTQSSRYLVKRTGEKVFLECVQDMDHENMFWYRQDPGLGLRLIYFSYDVKMKEKGDIPEGYSVSREKKERFSLILESASTNQTSMYLCASNQRSDTQYFGPGTRLTVL.

V is TRBV6-1 and J is TRBJ1-2; D remains ambiguous. CDR1 is MNHNS, CDR2 SASEGT, per germline. The CDR3 length is 12 residues. Trimming left V 8 bases short and J 4 bases short, with 11 bases between. The CDR3 protein is CASGGTAYGYTF. CDR3 in DNA: TGTGCCAGCGGCGGCACGGCCTATGGCTACACCTTC.

The J gene is TRBJ1-6, the V gene TRBV25-1; D unresolved. The germline V gene has CDR1 MGHDK and CDR2 SYGVNS. CDR3 length equals 15 residues. Trimming cost V 4 bases and J 0 bases, with 7 bases left between them. The CDR3 loop reads CASSVGSSYNSPLHF. CDR3 bases: TGTGCCAGCAGTGTTGGTAGCTCCTATAATTCACCCCTCCACTTT.

This clone was observed once. The genes are TRBV5-6 and TRBJ2-5, with 8 bases fitting TRBD1. The V segment lost 4 bases and the J segment 2 bases; nucleotides outside the gene matches: 10. In germline, CDR1 is SGHDT, CDR2 YYEEEE. The CDR3 spans 16 residues. The CDR3 DNA is TGTGCCAGCAGCCGGACAGGGACCCTCCTGCAAGAGACCCAGTACTTC. Protein sequence: CASSRTGTLLQETQYF.

The chain carries TRBV6-5 and TRBJ1-6; 8 positions agree with TRBD1. Germline CDR1 MNHEY, CDR2 SVGAGI. This CDR3 region has 14 residues. The J segment lost 6 bases and the V segment lost 8 bases, leaving 6 bases of the junction unmatched. The chain's CDR3 is CASARTGGNSPLHF. The CDR3 DNA reads TGTGCCAGCGCCCGAACAGGGGGTAATTCACCCCTCCACTTT.

The DNA of the CDR3 is TGTGCCAGCAACGGACCGGGGGGAGCCGGGGAGCTGTTTTTT. Encoded protein: CASNGPGGAGELFF. The chain couples TRBV6-5 to TRBJ2-2, with 7 positions matching TRBD2. The germline V gene has CDR1 MNHEY and CDR2 SVGAGI. CDR3 length equals 14 residues. V lost 7 bases, J lost 6 bases, and 8 bases stayed unmatched.

The V gene is TRBV4-1, the J gene TRBJ1-6, with 7 positions matching TRBD1. Germline CDR1 MGHRA, CDR2 YSYEKL. This CDR3 spans 14 amino acids. The V segment lost 8 bases and the J segment 8 bases; nucleotides outside the gene matches: 9. The CDR3 here is CASRGRQGDSPLHF. CDR3 coding DNA: TGCGCCAGCCGAGGTAGACAGGGAGATTCACCCCTCCACTTT.

This clone is a singleton in its sample. V usage is TRBV14 and J usage is TRBJ2-5, with D perhaps TRBD2 (6 bases). The germline V and J ends were trimmed by 0 bases and 5 bases, with 16 bases remaining between them. The CDR3 loop spans 16 amino acids. Germline CDR1 is SGHDN and CDR2 is FVKESK. This chain's CDR3 is CASSQEQLAYRETQYF. CDR3 bases: TGTGCCAGCAGCCAAGAGCAACTAGCATACCGGGAGACCCAGTACTTC.

V usage is TRBV6-1 and J usage is TRBJ1-1, with D uncertain. The CDR3 totals 14 residues. Deletions cut 5 bases from V and 3 bases from J, with 13 bases between. The V gene's germline CDR1 is MNHNS and CDR2 SASEGT. CDR3 residues: CASSTMGGHTEAFF. The CDR3 DNA follows: TGTGCCAGCAGTACTATGGGTGGCCACACTGAAGCTTTCTTT.

V gene TRBV6-1 combines with J gene TRBJ1-4; TRBD1 matches at 7 bases. In germline, CDR1 is MNHNS, CDR2 SASEGT. The V segment lost 3 bases and the J segment 7 bases; nucleotides outside the gene matches: 2. The CDR3 contains 13 residues. CDR3 protein: CASSENRGEKLFF. The CDR3 coding sequence is TGTGCCAGCAGTGAGAACAGGGGTGAAAAACTGTTTTTT.

The J gene is TRBJ2-1, the V gene TRBV7-3; perhaps TRBD2 as D (5 bases). V gave up 2 bases and J gave up 1 base, with 9 bases separating them. The CDR3 has 15 amino acids. Germline V gives CDR1 SGHTA, CDR2 FQGTGA. DNA for the CDR3: TGTGCCAGCAGCTTAGTCAGCGGATCCTACAATGAGCAGTTCTTC. Translating gives CASSLVSGSYNEQFF.

The chain carries TRBV2 and TRBJ1-4, with TRBD1 as a possible D gene (6 bases). Germline V CDR1 and CDR2: SNHLY, FYNNEI. CDR3 length: 15 residues. V dropped 4 bases and J dropped 6 bases, with 15 bases sitting between them. The CDR3 loop reads CASSGRDMIYEKLFF. In DNA, the CDR3 is TGTGCCAGCAGTGGTCGGGACATGATTTATGAAAAACTGTTTTTT. Using reference TRBV2 and TRBJ1-4 for the parts outside the CDR3, the full variable domain is EPEVTQTPSHQVTQMGQEVILRCVPISNHLYFYWYRQILGQKVEFLVSFYNNEISEKSEIFDDQFSVERPDGSNFTLKIRSTKLEDSAMYFCASSGRDMIYEKLFFGSGTQLSVL.

Here the CDR3 DNA reads TGTGCCAGCAGCTCCTCGTTTCGGGGGGGGCCAGAGACCCAGTACTTC. It codes for CASSSSFRGGPETQYF. The chain uses TRBV7-2 and TRBJ2-5; 8 bases line up with TRBD2. CDR3 length equals 16 residues. From germline, CDR1 is SGHTA and CDR2 FQGNSA. V lost 4 bases and J lost 4; bases outside the gene matches: 11.

The J gene is TRBJ2-1, the V gene TRBV9, with D unresolved. The ends were cut back, 3 bases at V and 1 base at J, with 11 bases in the middle. Germline loops: CDR1 SGDLS, CDR2 YYNGEE. This CDR3 is built from 15 residues. The CDR3 loop is CASSGTPTSYNEQFF. Written as DNA, the CDR3 is TGTGCCAGCAGCGGTACACCAACATCCTACAATGAGCAGTTCTTC.

The chain has TRBV5-1 and TRBJ1-1; D is undetermined. The CDR3 consists of 15 residues. Trimming took off 0 bases at V and 3 bases at J, with 12 bases between the two ends. Germline V gives CDR1 SGHRS, CDR2 YFSETQ. The CDR3 region has the DNA TGCGCCAGCAGCTTGGCCGCGGGGATTGACACTGAAGCTTTCTTT. It encodes CASSLAAGIDTEAFF. The full variable domain, in which reference TRBV5-1 and TRBJ1-1 provide the parts outside the CDR3, is KAGVTQTPRYLIKTRGQQVTLSCSPISGHRSVSWYQQTPGQGLQFLFEYFSETQRNKGNFPGRFSGRQFSNSRSEMNVSTLELGDSALYLCASSLAAGIDTEAFFGQGTRLTVV.

CDR3 sequence: CASSYPPPQSAGGYTF. The CDR3 DNA sequence: TGTGCCAGCAGTTACCCCCCTCCGCAGTCGGCGGGGGGCTACACCTTC. The chain links TRBV6-6 to TRBJ1-2; D unresolved. Deletions cut 2 bases from V and 8 bases from J, with 21 bases between. This CDR3 region has 16 residues. Germline assignment: CDR1 MNHNY and CDR2 SVGAGI (reference sequence).

This chain links TRBV5-5 with TRBJ1-5; D is perhaps TRBD1 (5 bases). The CDR3 covers 15 residues. The ends were cut back, 1 base at V and 0 bases at J, with 8 bases in the middle. Germline V gene data show CDR1 as SGHKS and CDR2 as YYEKEE (reference sequence). The CDR3 spells CASSLRTNSNQPQHF. As DNA, the CDR3 is TGTGCCAGCAGCTTGAGGACAAATAGCAATCAGCCCCAGCATTTT.

V and J are TRBV6-5 and TRBJ1-3; no clear D gene. From germline, CDR1 is MNHEY and CDR2 SVGAGI. The CDR3 consists of 15 residues. Trimming took 0 bases from V and 0 from J, leaving 6 bases between them. CDR3 sequence reads: CASSYSHSSGNTIYF. DNA of the CDR3: TGTGCCAGCAGTTACTCTCACAGCTCTGGAAACACCATATATTTT.

Concerning this clone: Other DNA sequences in the same sample also yield this CDR3. The gene calls are TRBV7-2 and TRBJ1-1; D not certain. The CDR3 contains 14 residues. Trimming cost V 1 base and J 2 bases, with 8 bases left between them. The germline V gene has CDR1 SGHTA and CDR2 FQGNSA. This chain's CDR3 is CASSLGHLNTEAFF. CDR3 sequence (DNA): TGTGCCAGCAGCTTAGGGCACCTTAACACTGAAGCTTTCTTT.

V and J are TRBV5-6 and TRBJ2-2; D remains ambiguous. Germline V gene data show CDR1 as SGHDT and CDR2 as YYEEEE. Trimming removed 0 bases from V and 6 bases from J, with 9 bases in between. The CDR3 is made up of 14 amino acids. The CDR3 here is CASSLEAGPGELFF. CDR3 DNA sequence: TGTGCCAGCAGCTTGGAGGCAGGCCCCGGGGAGCTGTTTTTT.

This clone was seen just once. This chain links TRBV19 with TRBJ2-1; 11 bases line up with TRBD2. Trimming cost V 3 bases and J 7 bases; bases outside gene matches: 8. Per germline, CDR1 LNHDA and CDR2 SQIVND (reference sequence). This CDR3 spans 16 amino acids. DNA for the CDR3: TGTGCCAGTAGTATGAGATTAGCGGGGGGGCAGAATGAGCAGTTCTTC. Translation gives CASSMRLAGGQNEQFF. Full variable domain (missing parts from reference TRBV19 and TRBJ2-1): DGGITQSPKYLFRKEGQNVTLSCEQNLNHDAMYWYRQDPGQGLRLIYYSQIVNDFQKGDIAEGYSVSREKKESFPLTVTSAQKNPTAFYLCASSMRLAGGQNEQFFGPGTRLTVL.

V is TRBV9 and J is TRBJ2-3, with D possibly TRBD2 on 6 matching bases. V was pared by 3 bases and J by 1 base, with 15 bases between. The CDR3 has 16 amino acids. Germline lookup yields CDR1 SGDLS and CDR2 YYNGEE. The chain's CDR3 is CASSEIRGTGTDTQYF. The CDR3 nucleotides are TGTGCCAGCAGCGAGATACGGGGGACCGGCACAGATACGCAGTATTTT.

The chain recombines TRBV30 with TRBJ1-6; 7 positions agree with TRBD1. Germline V lookup: CDR1 GTSNPN, CDR2 SVGIG (reference sequence). This CDR3 contains 15 residues. V gave up 0 bases and J gave up 9 bases; unmatched junction bases: 8. The chain's CDR3 is CAWSVLGGAVSPLHF. In DNA form, the CDR3 reads TGTGCCTGGAGTGTACTAGGGGGCGCGGTTTCACCCCTCCACTTT.

This clone was counted a single time. The V gene is TRBV2, the J gene TRBJ2-3; TRBD2 is a possible D gene (6 bases). The CDR3 loop spans 11 amino acids. The germline CDR1 and CDR2 sequences are SNHLY and FYNNEI. The germline V and J ends were trimmed by 4 bases and 9 bases, with 8 bases remaining between them. The CDR3 DNA reads TGTGCCAGCAGTGGAGCGGGCACGCAGTATTTT. This translates into CASSGAGTQYF.